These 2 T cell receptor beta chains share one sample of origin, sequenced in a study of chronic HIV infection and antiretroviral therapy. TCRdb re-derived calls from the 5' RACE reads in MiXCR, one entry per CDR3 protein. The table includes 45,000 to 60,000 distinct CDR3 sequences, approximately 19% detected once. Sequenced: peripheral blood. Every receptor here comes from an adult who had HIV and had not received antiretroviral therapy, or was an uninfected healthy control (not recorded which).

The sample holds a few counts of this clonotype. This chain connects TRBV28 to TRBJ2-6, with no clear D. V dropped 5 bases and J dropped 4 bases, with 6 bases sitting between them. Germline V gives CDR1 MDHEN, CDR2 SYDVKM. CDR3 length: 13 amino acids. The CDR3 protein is CASSPVGANVLTF. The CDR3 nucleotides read TGTGCCAGCAGTCCCGTAGGGGCCAACGTCCTGACTTTC.

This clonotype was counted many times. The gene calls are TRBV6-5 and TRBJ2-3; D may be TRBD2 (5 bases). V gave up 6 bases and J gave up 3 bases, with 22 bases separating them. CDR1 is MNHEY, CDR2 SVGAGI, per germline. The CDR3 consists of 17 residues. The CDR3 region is CASSRLSSKGVTDTQYF. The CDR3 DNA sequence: TGTGCCAGCAGCCGACTATCCTCAAAGGGCGTGACAGATACGCAGTATTTT.